The 15 T cell receptor beta chains below all came from one sample that was sequenced in a study of CD4+ T cells in melanoma. This table comes from immunoSEQ multiplex PCR, and its TCRdb copy is limited to in-frame clones, with some not included. Of some 10,000 clones in the sample, over 55% are singletons; the top ten hold over 15%. Sequencing was carried out using cells from a culture (not recorded whether cultured in vitro). Every receptor here comes from a human donor with melanoma.

Judged by abundance, this clone is medium-sized (0.01 to 0.1%). V is TRBV5-1 and J is TRBJ2-2, with D possibly being TRBD1 (5 bases). The length of the CDR3 is 14 residues. CDR1 SGHRS and CDR2 YFSETQ come from the germline V gene. V was clipped by 5 bases and J by 2 bases, with 10 bases between them. The CDR3 spells CASSIQGNTGELFF. CDR3 nucleotide sequence: TGCGCCAGCAGTATTCAGGGTAACACCGGGGAGCTGTTTTTT.

This clone was counted between two and nine times. The chain joins TRBV10-3 to TRBJ1-1; 7 bases fit TRBD1. The CDR3 extends over 14 amino acids. Germline-derived CDR1 and CDR2 are ENHRY and SYGVKD. After removal of 2 bases from V and 5 bases from J, the junction contained 5 bases not matched to a gene. The CDR3 protein is CAISEAGTETEAFF. CDR3 coding DNA: TGTGCCATCAGTGAGGCTGGGACAGAGACTGAAGCTTTCTTT.

This clone was seen only a few times. V and J are TRBV14 and TRBJ1-1; no clear D gene. Germline loops: CDR1 SGHDN, CDR2 FVKESK. CDR3 length: 13 residues. V was clipped by 0 bases and J by 5 bases, with 7 bases between them. The CDR3 nucleotides are TGTGCCAGCAGCCAAGATCGGTGGACTGAAGCTTTCTTT. Translated: CASSQDRWTEAFF.

The chain has TRBV25-1 and TRBJ1-6; D call uncertain. Germline V gives CDR1 MGHDK, CDR2 SYGVNS. The CDR3 contains 16 residues. V was cut by 1 base and J by 2 bases, with 9 bases left in between. The CDR3 nucleotides are TGTGCCAGCAGTGAATCGGCAGCAACCTATAATTCACCCCTCCACTTT. Protein sequence: CASSESAATYNSPLHF. Drawing the rest from reference TRBV25-1 and TRBJ1-6, the complete variable domain is EADIYQTPRYLVIGTGKKITLECSQTMGHDKMYWYQQDPGMELHLIHYSYGVNSTEKGDLSSESTVSRIRTEHFPLTLESARPSHTSQYLCASSESAATYNSPLHFGNGTRLTVT.

The rearrangement joins TRBV18 to TRBJ2-7, with a possible D match to TRBD1 (6 bases). The CDR3 has 13 amino acids. The germline gives CDR1 KGHSH, CDR2 LQKENI. V dropped 2 bases and J dropped 7 bases, with 12 bases sitting between them. CDR3 loop: CASSPNTGREQYF. CDR3 DNA: TGTGCCAGCTCACCAAATACAGGGCGGGAGCAGTACTTC.

The chain joins TRBV5-5 to TRBJ2-7; a possible D gene is TRBD1 (6 bases). The CDR3 runs 14 residues. V was pared by 3 bases and J by 2 bases, with 12 bases between. From germline, CDR1 is SGHKS and CDR2 YYEKEE (reference sequence). The CDR3 is CASSYRDTAYEQYF. CDR3 in DNA: TGTGCCAGCAGCTACAGGGACACGGCCTACGAGCAGTACTTC.

This chain uses TRBV5-1 with TRBJ2-5, with D unresolved. There are 12 residues in the CDR3. Trimming removed 1 base from V and 5 bases from J, with 6 bases in between. The V gene's germline CDR1 is SGHRS and CDR2 YFSETQ. CDR3 DNA: TGCGCCAGCAGCTTGATTGGGGAGACCCAGTACTTC. Its protein is CASSLIGETQYF.

This clone was observed a single time. The chain recombines TRBV19 with TRBJ1-5; D remains ambiguous. Germline V gene lookup returns CDR1 LNHDA and CDR2 SQIVND (reference sequence). The germline V and J ends were trimmed by 2 bases and 2 bases, with 10 bases remaining between them. This CDR3 is 15 amino acids long. CDR3 sequence: CASSIFGRGNQPQHF. CDR3 nucleotide sequence: TGTGCCAGTAGTATATTCGGGAGGGGCAATCAGCCCCAGCATTTT.

This clone came up a few times. The chain has TRBV2 and TRBJ2-5; a possible D gene is TRBD1 (6 bases). V lost 0 bases and J 6 bases, leaving 14 bases between the germline ends. Germline V CDR1 and CDR2: SNHLY, FYNNEI. The CDR3 runs 15 residues. The CDR3 sequence is CASSEARLGAKTQYF. CDR3 nucleotides: TGTGCCAGCAGTGAAGCCAGACTGGGGGCGAAGACCCAGTACTTC.

This clone was detected only once. This rearrangement joins TRBV18 to TRBJ1-5; possibly TRBD1 for D (5 bases). CDR3 size: 14 residues. The germline V gene encodes CDR1 KGHSH and CDR2 LQKENI. Trimming pared 6 bases from V and 1 base from J, leaving 10 bases between. The CDR3 reads CASSQGPSNQPQHF. The CDR3 DNA reads TGTGCCAGCTCTCAGGGACCGAGCAATCAGCCCCAGCATTTT.

This clone was counted once. This rearrangement joins TRBV28 to TRBJ1-2, with D hard to call. Germline loops: CDR1 MDHEN, CDR2 SYDVKM. The CDR3 consists of 13 residues. V lost 11 bases to trimming and J lost 7 bases, with 20 bases between them. CDR3 region: CAAGSGPFFGYTF. DNA for the CDR3: TGTGCCGCCGGAAGCGGGCCTTTTTTTGGCTACACCTTC.

The chain joins TRBV29-1 to TRBJ2-2, with no clear D. This CDR3 has 13 residues. CDR1 and CDR2 from the germline V gene are SQVTM and ANQGSEA. Trimming cost V 4 bases and J 4 bases, with 10 bases left between them. The CDR3 DNA reads as TGCAGCGTTGCGGTCACACTCACCGGGGAGCTGTTTTTT. It encodes CSVAVTLTGELFF.

The CDR3 region has the DNA TGTGCCAGCAGCCTCGATTATAATGAAAAACTGTTTTTT. Amino acids: CASSLDYNEKLFF. This chain connects TRBV6-6 to TRBJ1-4; D gene uncertain. The CDR3 extends over 13 amino acids. Trimming took off 6 bases at V and 4 bases at J, with 9 bases between the two ends. The germline V gene has CDR1 MNHNY and CDR2 SVGAGI (reference sequence).

By its share, this clone is large. The chain employs TRBV6-6 and TRBJ1-5; D unclear. The CDR3 contains 15 residues. CDR1 MNHNY and CDR2 SVGAGI come from the germline V gene (reference sequence). The ends were cut back, 6 bases at V and 4 bases at J, with 16 bases in the middle. In DNA, the CDR3 is TGTGCCAGCAGCCCTCGGGAGGGCGGTAATCAGCCCCAGCATTTT. Translation: CASSPREGGNQPQHF.

The chain carries TRBV10-3 and TRBJ1-2; D ambiguous. The length of the CDR3 is 14 residues. Germline CDR1 ENHRY, CDR2 SYGVKD. V gave up 7 bases and J gave up 4 bases, with 16 bases separating them. The CDR3 reads CAITDGERGYGYTF. The CDR3 DNA is TGTGCCATCACCGACGGGGAACGTGGCTATGGCTACACCTTC.